The 28 T cell receptor beta chains given below trace back to one sample, sequenced in a study of cytomegalovirus exposure and HLA in healthy donors. Amplification used 60 Vbeta primers and 13 Jbeta primers. The method was immunoSEQ multiplex PCR; TCRdb's version includes in-frame clones alone and lacks a portion of them. The table lists some 120,000 clones, about 80% of them singletons. Sequencing was performed on PBMCs. Receptors were obtained from a human donor in good health.

The V gene is TRBV7-6, the J gene TRBJ1-1, with 8 bases matching TRBD1. V dropped 1 base and J dropped 9; count of bases not matched to a gene: 4. Germline values: CDR1 SGHVS, CDR2 FNYEAQ. The CDR3 is 13 amino acids. DNA of the CDR3: TGTGCCAGCAGCTTAGGACAGGGGCAAAAAGCTTTCTTT. Its translation is CASSLGQGQKAFF.

CDR3 amino acids: CASSYIHSNNEQFF. The CDR3 DNA reads TGTGCCAGCAGTTACATCCATTCCAACAATGAGCAGTTCTTC. The J gene is TRBJ2-1, the V gene TRBV6-6, with D uncertain. Trimming removed 2 bases at V and 5 bases at J, with 10 bases between. The CDR3 has 14 amino acids. Per the germline V gene, CDR1 is MNHNY and CDR2 is SVGAGI (reference sequence).

The chain has TRBV27 and TRBJ2-1, with TRBD1 as a possible D gene (6 bases). The germline V and J ends were trimmed by 5 bases and 10 bases, with 12 bases remaining between them. This CDR3 contains 12 residues. CDR1 MNHEY and CDR2 SMNVEV come from the germline V gene (reference sequence). The CDR3 here is CASSQGSREQFF. CDR3 nucleotide sequence: TGTGCCAGCAGTCAGGGGTCCAGGGAGCAGTTCTTC.

The genes are TRBV7-3 and TRBJ2-1; 12 nucleotides align to TRBD2. V lost 1 base, J lost 5 bases, and 6 bases stayed unmatched. Germline V lookup: CDR1 SGHTA, CDR2 FQGTGA. The CDR3 spans 17 residues. CDR3 coding DNA: TGTGCCAGCAGCTTAAGGCCCGCTAGCGGGGGGGACAATGAGCAGTTCTTC. Translation gives CASSLRPASGGDNEQFF. Based on the CDR3 plus reference TRBV7-3 and TRBJ2-1, the full variable domain is GAGVSQTPSNKVTEKGKYVELRCDPISGHTALYWYRQSLGQGPEFLIYFQGTGAADDSGLPNDRFFAVRPEGSVSTLKIQRTERGDSAVYLCASSLRPASGGDNEQFFGPGTRLTVL.

The chain couples TRBV30 to TRBJ2-2, with 9 positions matching TRBD2. CDR1 and CDR2 from the germline V gene are GTSNPN and SVGIG (reference sequence). V dropped 7 bases and J dropped 1; count of bases not matched to a gene: 1. There are 13 residues in the CDR3. CDR3: CASTSGNTGELFF. Written as DNA, the CDR3 is TGTGCCTCGACTAGCGGGAACACCGGGGAGCTGTTTTTT.

The chain joins TRBV6-4 to TRBJ2-1, with 10 positions matching TRBD2. This CDR3 is 17 amino acids long. Germline CDR1 reads MRHNA; CDR2 reads SNTAGT. J lost 3 bases, V lost 3 bases, and 8 bases had no gene match. CDR3 in amino acids: CASSETLAGVLYNEQFF. In DNA, the CDR3 is TGTGCCAGCAGTGAGACCCTAGCGGGGGTCCTCTACAATGAGCAGTTCTTC.

The chain has TRBV4-1 and TRBJ2-7; TRBD2 agrees at 7 bases. This CDR3 is built from 15 residues. V dropped 0 bases and J dropped 5; count of bases not matched to a gene: 7. Germline values: CDR1 MGHRA, CDR2 YSYEKL. The CDR3 DNA reads TGCGCCAGCAGCCAAGAAGCGGGGTTGCTTAACGAGCAGTACTTC. It translates to CASSQEAGLLNEQYF.

This clone was found a few times. The chain employs TRBV7-9 and TRBJ1-4; 7 bases are a match to TRBD1. Per germline, CDR1 SEHNR and CDR2 FQNEAQ (reference sequence). The trim removed 9 bases at V and 3 bases at J, leaving 7 bases unmatched. This CDR3 has 14 residues. CDR3 DNA sequence: TGTGCCAGTAACGACGGGACAGCTAATGAAAAACTGTTTTTT. Translating gives CASNDGTANEKLFF.

The rearrangement joins TRBV2 to TRBJ2-4, with D uncertain. CDR1 SNHLY and CDR2 FYNNEI come from the germline V gene. The CDR3 spans 10 residues. Trimming removed 7 bases from V and 10 bases from J, with 8 bases in between. The chain's CDR3 is CASKLAIQYF. CDR3 sequence (DNA): TGTGCCAGCAAATTAGCAATTCAGTACTTC.

The chain links TRBV10-3 to TRBJ1-2; D gene ambiguous. V was shortened by 4 bases and J by 4 bases, with 13 bases between the two germline ends. Germline lookup yields CDR1 ENHRY and CDR2 SYGVKD. The CDR3 runs to 14 residues. CDR3 in amino acids: CAISGGGRSYGYTF. In DNA, the CDR3 is TGTGCCATCAGTGGGGGAGGTCGGTCCTATGGCTACACCTTC.

This clone was found a few times. This chain connects TRBV4-1 to TRBJ1-2; possible D gene TRBD1, 5 bases. V was trimmed by 2 bases and J by 4 bases, leaving 14 bases between them. The CDR3 runs 15 residues. Germline V lookup: CDR1 MGHRA, CDR2 YSYEKL. The CDR3 sequence: CASSQQSVTGYGYTF. DNA of the CDR3: TGCGCCAGCAGCCAACAAAGTGTAACAGGCTATGGCTACACCTTC.

The chain is built from TRBV9 and TRBJ2-1; D is possibly TRBD1 (6 bases). The V end lost 2 bases, the J end lost 5 bases, and 11 bases lay between the germline ends. The CDR3 length is 14 residues. The V gene's germline CDR1 is SGDLS and CDR2 YYNGEE. The DNA for the CDR3 is TGTGCCAGCAGCGTTGGGGGCGGAAACAATGAGCAGTTCTTC. As protein: CASSVGGGNNEQFF.

This sequence joins TRBV5-1 and TRBJ2-5, with D possibly being TRBD1 or TRBD2 (5 bases each). The end of the DNA is better explained by TRBJ2-7, so the J call may be wrong. The CDR3 spans 14 residues. The V gene's germline CDR1 is SGHRS and CDR2 YFSETQ. The chain's CDR3 is CASSTQGTDYEQYF. In nucleotides, the CDR3 is TGCGCCAGCAGCACCCAAGGGACGGACTACGAGCAGTACTTC.

V and J are TRBV5-4 and TRBJ1-3; D is uncertain. Germline V gene sequence: CDR1 SGHNT, CDR2 YYREEE (reference sequence). This CDR3 contains 15 residues. V lost 6 bases and J 0 bases, leaving 13 bases between the germline ends. CDR3 sequence: CASTRDGVSGNTIYF. In DNA, the CDR3 is TGTGCCAGCACACGGGATGGGGTCTCTGGAAACACCATATATTTT.

This clone was detected only once. V and J are TRBV10-3 and TRBJ1-5; 10 bases fit TRBD1. Trimming cost V 10 bases and J 2 bases; bases outside gene matches: 2. Germline lookup yields CDR1 ENHRY and CDR2 SYGVKD. The length of the CDR3 is 13 residues. The DNA for the CDR3 is TGTGCCACCGGGACAGGGGGCAATCAGCCCCAGCATTTT. As protein: CATGTGGNQPQHF.

The chain uses TRBV4-2 and TRBJ1-5; D gene unclear. Germline CDR1 reads LGHNA; CDR2 reads YNFKEQ. The CDR3 loop spans 14 amino acids. V shed 3 bases and J shed 2 bases, with 8 bases lying between them. The CDR3 DNA follows: TGTGCCAGCAGCCAGAGAACAGGCAATCAGCCCCAGCATTTT. Translating it yields CASSQRTGNQPQHF.

The table lists this clone with a count of one. This rearrangement joins TRBV6-6 to TRBJ1-2; no clear D gene. There are 14 residues in the CDR3. Germline values: CDR1 MNHNY, CDR2 SVGAGI (reference sequence). V gave up 7 bases and J gave up 7 bases, with 19 bases separating them. Here the CDR3 DNA reads TGTGCCAGCACCCGGGGTTCAGGTTTGAGTGGCTACACCTTC. As protein: CASTRGSGLSGYTF.

CDR3 nucleotide sequence: TGTGCCAGCAGCTTGGGGACTTCAACAGATACGCAGTATTTT. Protein sequence: CASSLGTSTDTQYF. V usage is TRBV7-2 and J usage is TRBJ2-3, with D perhaps TRBD2 (6 bases). This CDR3 contains 14 residues. In germline, CDR1 is SGHTA, CDR2 FQGNSA. Trimming took off 3 bases at V and 3 bases at J, with 10 bases between the two ends.

CDR3 region: CATSRALNSPLHF. CDR3 DNA sequence: TGTGCCACCAGCAGAGCCCTTAATTCACCCCTCCACTTT. The chain carries TRBV15 and TRBJ1-6, with D unresolved. CDR3 size: 13 residues. V lost 1 base and J 6 bases, leaving 4 bases between the germline ends. Germline lookup yields CDR1 LNHNV and CDR2 YYDKDF (reference sequence).

The chain links TRBV4-1 to TRBJ1-2; D possibly corresponds to TRBD1 (5 bases). The CDR3 length is 21 residues. V was cut by 1 base and J by 8 bases, with 35 bases left in between. From germline, CDR1 is MGHRA and CDR2 YSYEKL. CDR3 nucleotide sequence: TGCGCCAGCAGCCAAGGATTTATACAAAATTCTAGGGGCCGCAGGCTGAGGGGCTACACCTTC. Amino acid sequence: CASSQGFIQNSRGRRLRGYTF.

V gene TRBV2 combines with J gene TRBJ2-5, with TRBD1 as a possible D gene (6 bases). V was cut by 6 bases and J by 1 base, with 15 bases left in between. CDR3 size: 15 residues. Germline V gene sequence: CDR1 SNHLY, CDR2 FYNNEI. CDR3 coding DNA: TGTGCCAGCAGGAATTCGGACAGCCCCCAAGAGACCCAGTACTTC. This codes for CASRNSDSPQETQYF.

Only one count was recorded for this clone. The chain is built from TRBV19 and TRBJ1-2; D not resolved. V was shortened by 4 bases and J by 7 bases, with 13 bases between the two germline ends. This CDR3 comprises 13 residues. Germline CDR1 is LNHDA and CDR2 is SQIVND (reference sequence). The CDR3, as DNA: TGTGCCAGTAGTAAAAACCCGGGATCTGGCTACACCTTC. This encodes CASSKNPGSGYTF. Variable domain in full (rest from reference TRBV19 and TRBJ1-2): DGGITQSPKYLFRKEGQNVTLSCEQNLNHDAMYWYRQDPGQGLRLIYYSQIVNDFQKGDIAEGYSVSREKKESFPLTVTSAQKNPTAFYLCASSKNPGSGYTFGSGTRLTVV.

This clone came up once. The J gene is TRBJ2-7, the V gene TRBV5-1; a possible D gene is TRBD2 (6 bases). V was clipped by 0 bases and J by 2 bases, with 9 bases between them. The germline V gene encodes CDR1 SGHRS and CDR2 YFSETQ. This CDR3 region has 14 residues. The DNA of the CDR3 is TGCGCCAGCAGCTTGGACGGAGGGCCCTACGAGCAGTACTTC. This encodes CASSLDGGPYEQYF.

This clone showed up just a few times. The J gene is TRBJ1-3, the V gene TRBV5-8; no reliable D call. CDR1 and CDR2 (germline): SGHTS, YDEGEE. V dropped 1 base and J dropped 2 bases, with 7 bases sitting between them. The CDR3 totals 14 residues. The CDR3 sequence is CASSLLSAGNTIYF. In DNA, the CDR3 is TGTGCCAGCAGCTTGTTATCAGCTGGAAACACCATATATTTT. The variable domain in full, with the rest retrieved from reference TRBV5-8 and TRBJ1-3, is EAGVTQSPTHLIKTRGQQATLRCSPISGHTSVYWYQQALGLGLQFLLWYDEGEERNRGNFPPRFSGRQFPNYSSELNVNALELEDSALYLCASSLLSAGNTIYFGEGSWLTVV.

The rearrangement uses TRBV27 and TRBJ2-1; D is possibly TRBD1 (6 bases). Trimming cost V 8 bases and J 8 bases, with 28 bases left between them. This CDR3 is 17 amino acids long. Germline V lookup: CDR1 MNHEY, CDR2 SMNVEV (reference sequence). The CDR3 DNA sequence: TGTGCCAGCCTCTCTACAAGTACCGGGACAAGGACGGATGAGCAGTTCTTC. Amino acid sequence: CASLSTSTGTRTDEQFF.

The V call is TRBV6-5, the J call TRBJ2-2, with 10 bases that match TRBD1. V dropped 6 bases and J dropped 4; count of bases not matched to a gene: 5. Germline assignment: CDR1 MNHEY and CDR2 SVGAGI. The CDR3 spans 15 residues. The CDR3 reads CASRTGTGVTGELFF. The CDR3, as DNA: TGTGCCAGCAGGACCGGGACAGGGGTCACCGGGGAGCTGTTTTTT.

This clone came up once. This chain links TRBV7-6 with TRBJ2-7; unclear D gene. Trimming stripped 5 bases from V and 0 bases from J, with 8 bases between. This CDR3 has 13 residues. CDR1 SGHVS and CDR2 FNYEAQ come from the germline V gene. Here the CDR3 DNA reads TGTGCCAGCAGCCCCTATAGCTCCTACGAGCAGTACTTC. Its protein is CASSPYSSYEQYF.

V is TRBV7-7 and J is TRBJ1-4; D perhaps matches TRBD1 (5 bases). CDR3 length: 13 residues. Looked up from germline, CDR1 is SSHAT and CDR2 is FNYEAQ (reference sequence). The V gene lost 5 bases and the J gene lost 17 bases, with 21 bases spanning the gap. The CDR3 region is CASSAARGTAVFF. CDR3 coding DNA: TGTGCCAGCAGCGCCGCGCGGGGGACGGCGGTATTTTTT.